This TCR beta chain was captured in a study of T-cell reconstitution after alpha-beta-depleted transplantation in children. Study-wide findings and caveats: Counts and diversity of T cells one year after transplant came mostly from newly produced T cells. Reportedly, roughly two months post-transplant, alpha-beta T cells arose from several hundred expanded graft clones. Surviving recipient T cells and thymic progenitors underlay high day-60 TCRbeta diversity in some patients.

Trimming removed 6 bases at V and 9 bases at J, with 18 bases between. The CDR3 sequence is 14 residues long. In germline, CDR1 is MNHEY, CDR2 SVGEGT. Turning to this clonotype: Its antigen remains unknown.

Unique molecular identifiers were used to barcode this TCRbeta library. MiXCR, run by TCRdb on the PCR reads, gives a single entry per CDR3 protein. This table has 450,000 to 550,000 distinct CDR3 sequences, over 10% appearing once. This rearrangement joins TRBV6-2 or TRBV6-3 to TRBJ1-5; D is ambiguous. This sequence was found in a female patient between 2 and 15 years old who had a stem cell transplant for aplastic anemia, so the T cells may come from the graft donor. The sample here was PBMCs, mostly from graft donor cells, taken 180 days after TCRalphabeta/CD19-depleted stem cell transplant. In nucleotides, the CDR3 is TGTGCCAGCAGGGCAGGATACGATGGTCGGCCCCAGCATTTT. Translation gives CASRAGYDGRPQHF.